A single sample is the source of the 19 T cell receptor beta chains below, sequenced in a study of cytomegalovirus exposure and HLA in healthy donors. It was with 60 Vbeta and 13 Jbeta primers that the PCR ran. Assay used: immunoSEQ multiplex PCR; TCRdb lists only in-frame clones, some missing. The sample lists fewer than 90,000 clones, about 70% seen once, with around a tenth in the top ten. Sequencing used PBMCs. Receptors were obtained from a woman between 45 and 60 years old in good health and CMV-seropositive.

The V and J genes are TRBV6-6 and TRBJ1-3; D possibly corresponds to TRBD1 (6 bases). The CDR3 loop spans 16 amino acids. The germline gives CDR1 MNHNY, CDR2 SVGAGI (reference sequence). V lost 5 bases and J lost 7, with 21 bases in between. The DNA for the CDR3 is TGTGCCAGCAGTGGGGGCCGACAGTTAAGGTCGAACACCATATATTTT. Translating it yields CASSGGRQLRSNTIYF.

This clone is a singleton in its sample. V gene TRBV15 combines with J gene TRBJ2-3, with 7 bases lining up with TRBD2. Germline loops: CDR1 LNHNV, CDR2 YYDKDF (reference sequence). V lost 6 bases to trimming and J lost 0 bases; unmatched junction nucleotides: 6. This CDR3 is 15 amino acids long. CDR3 sequence: CATRLPGGSTDTQYF. Here the CDR3 DNA reads TGTGCCACCAGGTTGCCGGGGGGTAGCACAGATACGCAGTATTTT.

The chain recombines TRBV28 with TRBJ2-5; 7 bases line up with TRBD2. CDR3 size: 13 residues. Germline CDR1 is MDHEN and CDR2 is SYDVKM. Losses at the gene ends were 3 bases for V and 5 bases for J; bases not matched to a gene: 3. CDR3 sequence: CASSFTSAETQYF. Written as DNA, the CDR3 is TGTGCCAGCAGTTTTACTAGCGCGGAGACCCAGTACTTC.

V gene TRBV4-1 combines with J gene TRBJ2-7; the D gene is possibly TRBD2 (5 bases). The germline V gene encodes CDR1 MGHRA and CDR2 YSYEKL. This CDR3 comprises 15 residues. Between the trimmed V and J ends, which lost 1 base and 2 bases, there was a span of 12 bases. The CDR3 loop reads CASSQAQRIPYEQYF. CDR3 coding DNA: TGCGCCAGCAGCCAAGCCCAGCGGATCCCCTACGAGCAGTACTTC.

The rearrangement links TRBV9 to TRBJ2-3; TRBD2 matches 11 bases. CDR1 is SGDLS, CDR2 YYNGEE, per germline. The CDR3 loop spans 14 amino acids. V dropped 3 bases and J dropped 5; count of bases not matched to a gene: 2. The CDR3 coding sequence is TGTGCCAGCAGCGGGACTAGCGGGTTAGATACGCAGTATTTT. This gives the protein CASSGTSGLDTQYF. Drawing the rest from reference TRBV9 and TRBJ2-3, the complete variable domain is DSGVTQTPKHLITATGQRVTLRCSPRSGDLSVYWYQQSLDQGLQFLIQYYNGEERAKGNILERFSAQQFPDLHSELNLSSLELGDSALYFCASSGTSGLDTQYFGPGTRLTVL.

The CDR3 bases are TGTGCCAGCAGCGCAGGGGTGTATAATTCACCCCTCCACTTT. It is translated as CASSAGVYNSPLHF. The chain has TRBV7-9 and TRBJ1-6; D may be TRBD1 (6 bases). The germline V and J ends were trimmed by 5 bases and 4 bases, with 9 bases remaining between them. This CDR3 is 14 amino acids long. Germline assignment: CDR1 SEHNR and CDR2 FQNEAQ (reference sequence). The full variable domain, in which reference TRBV7-9 and TRBJ1-6 provide the parts outside the CDR3, is DTGVSQNPRHKITKRGQNVTFRCDPISEHNRLYWYRQTLGQGPEFLTYFQNEAQLEKSRLLSDRFSAERPKGSFSTLEIQRTEQGDSAMYLCASSAGVYNSPLHFGNGTRLTVT.

This clone was seen a handful of times. This chain joins TRBV6-6 and TRBJ2-3, with D unresolved. The CDR3 contains 13 residues. V lost 6 bases to trimming and J lost 1 base, with 8 bases between them. Germline CDR1 MNHNY, CDR2 SVGAGI (reference sequence). The CDR3 coding sequence is TGTGCCAGCAGGTCGCGGCGCACAGATACGCAGTATTTT. It is translated as CASRSRRTDTQYF.

This chain uses TRBV5-1 with TRBJ2-2, with D maybe TRBD1 (5 bases). CDR1 and CDR2 (germline): SGHRS, YFSETQ. The length of the CDR3 is 16 residues. V was cut by 2 bases and J by 3 bases, with 14 bases left in between. CDR3 bases: TGCGCCAGCAGCTTCAGGGTAGTCACGGACACCGGGGAGCTGTTTTTT. Amino acids: CASSFRVVTDTGELFF.

V gene TRBV7-2 combines with J gene TRBJ1-1; maybe TRBD1 (6 bases). V lost 4 bases to trimming and J lost 0 bases, with 9 bases between them. The V gene's germline CDR1 is SGHTA and CDR2 FQGNSA. The CDR3 runs to 14 residues. DNA of the CDR3: TGTGCCAGCAGCTCCGGACAGATGAACACTGAAGCTTTCTTT. This encodes CASSSGQMNTEAFF. The variable domain in full, with the rest retrieved from reference TRBV7-2 and TRBJ1-1, is GAGVSQSPSNKVTEKGKDVELRCDPISGHTALYWYRQSLGQGLEFLIYFQGNSAPDKSGLPSDRFSAERTGGSVSTLTIQRTQQEDSAVYLCASSSGQMNTEAFFGQGTRLTVV.

V gene TRBV7-2 combines with J gene TRBJ2-5; 7 bases are shared with TRBD2. Germline lookup yields CDR1 SGHTA and CDR2 FQGNSA. V shed 3 bases and J 1 base; nucleotides not matched to a gene: 2. The CDR3 length is 14 residues. CDR3 loop: CASSLWEGQETQYF. For the CDR3, the DNA is TGTGCCAGCAGCTTGTGGGAGGGCCAAGAGACCCAGTACTTC.

This clone has only a few counts. V usage is TRBV7-6 and J usage is TRBJ1-4; TRBD1 matches at 8 bases. CDR3 length: 17 amino acids. V lost 4 bases, J lost 6 bases, and 13 bases stayed unmatched. Germline V gives CDR1 SGHVS, CDR2 FNYEAQ. The CDR3 DNA sequence: TGTGCCAGCAGCTCCAGAAACAACAGGGGGGGTGATGAAAAACTGTTTTTT. This encodes CASSSRNNRGGDEKLFF.

The J gene is TRBJ1-1, the V gene TRBV7-5. TRBV7-5 is flagged as a pseudogene. The CDR3 sequence is 13 residues long. This CDR3 is CASSWTANTEAFF. The CDR3 bases are TGTGCCAGCAGCTGGACTGCTAACACTGAAGCTTTCTTT.

The rearrangement links TRBV9 to TRBJ2-7; TRBD2 might be the D (5 bases). Germline V gene sequence: CDR1 SGDLS, CDR2 YYNGEE. With 1 base removed from V and 3 bases from J, the gap between germline ends came to 8 bases. The CDR3 length is 13 residues. The chain's CDR3 is CASSVKSGYEQYF. CDR3 DNA: TGTGCCAGCAGCGTAAAGAGCGGCTACGAGCAGTACTTC. Together with reference TRBV9 and TRBJ2-7, the CDR3 gives the full variable domain: DSGVTQTPKHLITATGQRVTLRCSPRSGDLSVYWYQQSLDQGLQFLIQYYNGEERAKGNILERFSAQQFPDLHSELNLSSLELGDSALYFCASSVKSGYEQYFGPGTRLTVT.

In this sample, this clone turned up a few times. The chain links TRBV4-2 to TRBJ2-7; 7 bases map to TRBD2. This CDR3 is 15 amino acids long. The V and J ends lost 0 bases and 4 bases, in that order; junction bases with no gene match: 6. Germline lookup yields CDR1 LGHNA and CDR2 YNFKEQ. The CDR3 DNA sequence: TGTGCCAGCAGCCAAGAGGCCAGCGGGGATTACGAGCAGTACTTC. Amino acids: CASSQEASGDYEQYF.

There are many counts of this clone. The chain joins TRBV28 to TRBJ2-3; possibly TRBD2 for D (6 bases). The CDR3 consists of 18 residues. Trimming pared 3 bases from V and 1 base from J, leaving 20 bases between. In germline, CDR1 is MDHEN, CDR2 SYDVKM. CDR3 in amino acids: CASSFSAGRQGGTDTQYF. Here the CDR3 DNA reads TGTGCCAGCAGTTTTTCGGCGGGAAGGCAGGGCGGCACAGATACGCAGTATTTT.

The chain's CDR3 is CASSLEAGQSYEQYF. The CDR3 DNA reads as TGTGCCAGCAGCTTAGAGGCGGGACAGTCCTACGAGCAGTACTTC. This rearrangement joins TRBV5-4 to TRBJ2-7; possible D gene TRBD1, 7 bases. CDR1 is SGHNT, CDR2 YYREEE, per germline (reference sequence). The V and J ends lost 2 bases and 1 base respectively, with 13 bases between them. This CDR3 spans 15 amino acids.

This clone is termed medium-sized. CDR3 loop: CASSLQAGLGEQYF. Written as DNA, the CDR3 is TGCGCCAGCAGCTTGCAAGCGGGCCTCGGGGAGCAGTACTTC. J is TRBJ2-7 and V is TRBV5-1; tentatively, D is TRBD2 (6 bases). V lost 1 base and J lost 7, with 15 bases in between. The CDR3 sequence is 14 residues long. The germline CDR1 and CDR2 sequences are SGHRS and YFSETQ. Variable domain in full (rest from reference TRBV5-1 and TRBJ2-7): KAGVTQTPRYLIKTRGQQVTLSCSPISGHRSVSWYQQTPGQGLQFLFEYFSETQRNKGNFPGRFSGRQFSNSRSEMNVSTLELGDSALYLCASSLQAGLGEQYFGPGTRLTVT.

In its sample, this clone was seen a few times. V gene TRBV5-6 combines with J gene TRBJ2-5; no reliable D call. The V gene's germline CDR1 is SGHDT and CDR2 YYEEEE. V was trimmed by 2 bases and J by 3 bases, leaving 11 bases between them. The CDR3 loop spans 14 amino acids. Here the CDR3 DNA reads TGTGCCAGCAGCTTCCGCGCCAGGAAAGAGACCCAGTACTTC. Its translation: CASSFRARKETQYF.

The chain links TRBV19 to TRBJ2-1; no clear D gene. V lost 0 bases and J lost 4, with 7 bases in between. This CDR3 has 14 amino acids. Germline V CDR1 and CDR2: LNHDA, SQIVND (reference sequence). The DNA for the CDR3 is TGTGCCAGTAGTATAGAGGGCAGATACAATGAGCAGTTCTTC. Its protein is CASSIEGRYNEQFF.